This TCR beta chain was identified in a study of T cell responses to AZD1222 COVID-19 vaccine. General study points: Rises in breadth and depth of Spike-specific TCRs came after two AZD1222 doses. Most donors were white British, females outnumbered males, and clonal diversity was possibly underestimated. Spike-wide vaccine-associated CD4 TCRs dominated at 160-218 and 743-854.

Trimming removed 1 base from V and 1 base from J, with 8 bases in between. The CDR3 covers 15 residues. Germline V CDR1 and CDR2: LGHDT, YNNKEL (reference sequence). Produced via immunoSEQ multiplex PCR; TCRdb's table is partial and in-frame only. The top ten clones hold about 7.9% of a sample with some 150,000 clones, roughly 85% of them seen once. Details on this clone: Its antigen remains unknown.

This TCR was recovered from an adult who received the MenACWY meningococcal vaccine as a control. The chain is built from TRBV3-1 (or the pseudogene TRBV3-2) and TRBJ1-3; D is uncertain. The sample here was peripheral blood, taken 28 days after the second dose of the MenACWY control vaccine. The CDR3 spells CASSQGRGSGNTIYF. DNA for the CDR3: TGTGCCAGCAGCCAAGGCAGAGGGTCTGGAAACACCATATATTTT.